This T cell receptor beta chain was sequenced in a study of blood T cell repertoires in COVID-19. As for the study in general: Material from acute and convalescent COVID-19 was sourced from the United States, Italy and Spain. PBMCs, B-cell-depleted T cells, or T cells provided the cDNA or gDNA that made up the material.

Germline assignment: CDR1 SGHDT and CDR2 YYEEEE. The V and J ends lost 2 bases and 0 bases respectively, with 6 bases between them. The CDR3 is 14 amino acids. Method: immunoSEQ multiplex PCR; TCRdb's copy keeps in-frame clones and lacks some. Of just under 250,000 clones in the sample, roughly 86% were seen once. This clonotype originated in a woman in her thirties who had recovered from COVID-19. The V and J genes are TRBV5-6 and TRBJ2-1, with a possible D match to TRBD1 (6 bases). Sequenced material: peripheral blood. The CDR3 region is CASSLGGSYNEQFF. DNA of the CDR3: TGTGCCAGCAGCTTAGGGGGCTCCTACAATGAGCAGTTCTTC. The full variable domain, in which reference TRBV5-6 and TRBJ2-1 provide the parts outside the CDR3, is DAGVTQSPTHLIKTRGQQVTLRCSPKSGHDTVSWYQQALGQGPQFIFQYYEEEERQRGNFPDRFSGHQFPNYSSELNVNALLLGDSALYLCASSLGGSYNEQFFGPGTRLTVL.